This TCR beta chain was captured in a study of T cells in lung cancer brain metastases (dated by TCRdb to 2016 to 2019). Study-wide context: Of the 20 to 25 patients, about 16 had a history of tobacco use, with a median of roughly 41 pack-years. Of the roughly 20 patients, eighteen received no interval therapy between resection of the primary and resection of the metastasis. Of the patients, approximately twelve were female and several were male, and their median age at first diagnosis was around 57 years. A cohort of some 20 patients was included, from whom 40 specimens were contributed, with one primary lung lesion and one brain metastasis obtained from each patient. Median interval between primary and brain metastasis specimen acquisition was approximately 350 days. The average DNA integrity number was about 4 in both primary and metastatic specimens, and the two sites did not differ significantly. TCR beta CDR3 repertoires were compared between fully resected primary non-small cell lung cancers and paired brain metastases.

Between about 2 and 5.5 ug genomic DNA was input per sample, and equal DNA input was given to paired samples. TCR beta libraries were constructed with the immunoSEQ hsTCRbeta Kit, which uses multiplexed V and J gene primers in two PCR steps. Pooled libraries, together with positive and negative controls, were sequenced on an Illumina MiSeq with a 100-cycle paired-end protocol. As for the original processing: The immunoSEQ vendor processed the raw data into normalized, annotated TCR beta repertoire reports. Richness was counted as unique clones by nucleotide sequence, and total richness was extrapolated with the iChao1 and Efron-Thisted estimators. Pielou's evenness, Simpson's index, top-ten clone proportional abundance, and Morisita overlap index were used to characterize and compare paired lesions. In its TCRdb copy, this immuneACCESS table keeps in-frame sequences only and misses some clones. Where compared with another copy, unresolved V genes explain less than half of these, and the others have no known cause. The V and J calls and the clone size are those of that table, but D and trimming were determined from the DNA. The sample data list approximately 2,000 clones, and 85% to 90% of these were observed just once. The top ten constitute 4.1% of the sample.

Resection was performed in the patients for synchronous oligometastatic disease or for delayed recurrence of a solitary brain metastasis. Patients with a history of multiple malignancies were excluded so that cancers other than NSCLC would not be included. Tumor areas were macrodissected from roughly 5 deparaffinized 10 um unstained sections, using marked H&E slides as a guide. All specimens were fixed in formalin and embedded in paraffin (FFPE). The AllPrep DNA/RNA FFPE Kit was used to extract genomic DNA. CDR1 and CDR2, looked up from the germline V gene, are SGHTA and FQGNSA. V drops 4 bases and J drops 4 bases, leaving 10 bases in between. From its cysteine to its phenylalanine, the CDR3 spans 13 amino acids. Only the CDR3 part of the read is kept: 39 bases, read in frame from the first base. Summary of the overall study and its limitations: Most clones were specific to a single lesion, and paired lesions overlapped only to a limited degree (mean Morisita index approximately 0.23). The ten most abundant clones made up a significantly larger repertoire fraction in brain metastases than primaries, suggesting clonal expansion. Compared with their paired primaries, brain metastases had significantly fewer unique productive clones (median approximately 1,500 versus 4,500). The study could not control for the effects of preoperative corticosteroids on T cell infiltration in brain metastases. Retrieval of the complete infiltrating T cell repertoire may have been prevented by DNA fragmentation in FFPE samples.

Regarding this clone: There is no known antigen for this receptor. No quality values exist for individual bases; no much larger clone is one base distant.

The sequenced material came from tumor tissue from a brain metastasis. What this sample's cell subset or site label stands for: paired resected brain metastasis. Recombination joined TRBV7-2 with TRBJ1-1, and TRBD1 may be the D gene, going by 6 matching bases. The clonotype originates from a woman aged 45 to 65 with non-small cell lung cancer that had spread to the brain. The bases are TGTGCCAGCAGCTCGCAGGGGACCACTGAAGCTTTCTTT. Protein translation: CASSSQGTTEAFF.